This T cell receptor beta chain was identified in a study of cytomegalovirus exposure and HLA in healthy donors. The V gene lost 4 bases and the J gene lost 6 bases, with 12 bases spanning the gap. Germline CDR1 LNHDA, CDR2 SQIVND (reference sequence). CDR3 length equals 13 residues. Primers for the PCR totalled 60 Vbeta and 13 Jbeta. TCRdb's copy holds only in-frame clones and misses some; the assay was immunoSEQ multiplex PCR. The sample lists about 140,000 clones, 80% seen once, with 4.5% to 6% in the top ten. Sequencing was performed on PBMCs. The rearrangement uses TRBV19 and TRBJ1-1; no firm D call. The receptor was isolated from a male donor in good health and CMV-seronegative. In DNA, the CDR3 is TGTGCCAGTAGTAGGTTCAGCGTTGCTGAAGCTTTCTTT. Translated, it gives CASSRFSVAEAFF.